This paragraph covers one T cell receptor beta chain sequence. No antigen is known for it. Base-call qualities are not available, and no considerably larger clone is one nucleotide away. From its cysteine to its phenylalanine, the CDR3 spans 13 amino acids. Only the CDR3 region is kept as DNA, spanning 39 bases read in frame from base 1. V and J are trimmed by 2 bases and 10 bases, and the gene matches miss 1 base of the junction. According to the germline V gene, CDR1 reads SGHRS and CDR2 reads YFSETQ. This entry comes from a study of technical replicates of blood from several donors (TCRdb year 2017). The library came from the immunoSEQ multiplex PCR assay. Imported from immuneACCESS, the table was reduced by TCRdb to in-frame sequences with V and J called. These copies leave out some clones; in studies compared against another copy, an unresolved V gene accounts for under half, and the cause of the remainder is not known. The sample profile shows some 83,000 clones; around nine tenths of them were found once. The leading ten clones occupy 0.25% of the sample.

The sequencing sample was made of T cells isolated from PBMCs. Rearrangement joined TRBV5-1 to TRBJ2-6; 9 bases in the junction line up with TRBD1. The sequence derives from a human donor in good health. CDR3 sequence: CASSFGTGNVLTF. The sequenced DNA is TGCGCCAGCAGCTTTGGGACAGGGAACGTCCTGACTTTC.